These 3 T cell receptor beta chains share one sample of origin, sequenced in a study of molecular identifiers for immune sequencing clone quantification. Using its own MiXCR run on the PCR reads, TCRdb lists one record per CDR3 protein. This table has under 650,000 distinct CDR3 sequences, roughly 21% appearing once. What was sequenced was naive CD8+ T cells from blood, with Jurkat cell RNA spiked in. Subset: FACS-sorted CD8+CD4-CCR7+CD45RA+ naive T cells. These receptors were collected from a human donor in good health. Some libraries in this study had Jurkat cell RNA spiked in.

V and J are TRBV7-6 and TRBJ2-2, with unresolved D. V lost 2 bases and J lost 3, with 7 bases in between. The CDR3 runs 14 residues. Germline CDR1 SGHVS, CDR2 FNYEAQ. The CDR3 protein is CASSLSAYTGELFF. The CDR3 nucleotides read TGTGCCAGCAGCTTATCGGCATACACCGGGGAGCTGTTTTTT. Drawing the rest from reference TRBV7-6 and TRBJ2-2, the complete variable domain is GAGVSQSPRYKVTKRGQDVALRCDPISGHVSLYWYRQALGQGPEFLTYFNYEAQQDKSGLPNDRFSAERPEGSISTLTIQRTEQRDSAMYRCASSLSAYTGELFFGEGSRLTVL.

This clonotype was seen more than once but under ten times. The chain links TRBV30 to TRBJ2-1, with TRBD2 matching over 12 bases. Germline CDR1 is GTSNPN and CDR2 is SVGIG (reference sequence). The CDR3 totals 15 residues. The ends lost 2 bases at V and 6 bases at J; junction bases unmatched: 5. CDR3 sequence reads: CAWSLTSGRFNEQFF. The CDR3, as DNA: TGTGCCTGGAGTCTCACTAGCGGGAGGTTCAATGAGCAGTTCTTC. Using reference TRBV30 and TRBJ2-1 for the parts outside the CDR3, the full variable domain is SQTIHQWPATLVQPVGSPLSLECTVEGTSNPNLYWYRQAAGRGLQLLFYSVGIGQISSEVPQNLSASRPQDRQFILSSKKLLLSDSGFYLCAWSLTSGRFNEQFFGPGTRLTVL.

This clonotype was seen repeatedly, ten times or more. V is TRBV10-3 and J is TRBJ2-6; unclear D gene. Germline CDR1 is ENHRY and CDR2 is SYGVKD. The CDR3 consists of 14 residues. The V end was cut by 4 bases, the J end by 0 bases, with 4 bases between. The DNA of the CDR3 is TGTGCCATCAGTGTCGGCTCTGGGGCCAACGTCCTGACTTTC. Translation: CAISVGSGANVLTF.